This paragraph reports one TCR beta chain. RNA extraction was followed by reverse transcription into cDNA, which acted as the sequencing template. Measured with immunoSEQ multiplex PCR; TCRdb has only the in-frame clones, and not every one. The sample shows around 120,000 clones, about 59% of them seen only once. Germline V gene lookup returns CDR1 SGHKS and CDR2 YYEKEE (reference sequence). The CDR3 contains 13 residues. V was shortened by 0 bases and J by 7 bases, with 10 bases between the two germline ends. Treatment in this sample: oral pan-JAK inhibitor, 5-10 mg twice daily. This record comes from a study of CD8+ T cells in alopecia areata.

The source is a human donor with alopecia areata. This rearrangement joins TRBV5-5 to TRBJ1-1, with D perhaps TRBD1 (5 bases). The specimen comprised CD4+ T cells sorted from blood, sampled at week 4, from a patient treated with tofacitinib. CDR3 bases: TGTGCCAGCAGCTTGGGGACGGGGCTTGAAGCTTTCTTT. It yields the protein CASSLGTGLEAFF.